These 18 T cell receptor beta chains were all obtained from the same sample, sequenced in a study of cytomegalovirus exposure and HLA in healthy donors. PCR primers comprised 60 Vbeta and 13 Jbeta primers. The data were produced by immunoSEQ multiplex PCR, yet TCRdb's version contains in-frame clones alone and is incomplete. The sample consists of about 160,000 clones, approximately 79% of them appearing once. The sequencing input was PBMCs. The origin of the receptors is a man aged 50-60 years in good health and CMV-seropositive.

The genes are TRBV7-8 and TRBJ2-6, with 9 bases identical to TRBD1. In germline, CDR1 is SGHVS, CDR2 FQNEAQ. This CDR3 has 18 residues. J gave up 4 bases and V 5 bases, and 12 bases lay outside the gene matches. This CDR3 is CASSPRGQGPTGANVLTF. The CDR3 DNA sequence: TGTGCCAGCAGCCCTAGGGGACAGGGCCCAACGGGGGCCAACGTCCTGACTTTC.

The chain is built from TRBV7-3 and TRBJ2-1; 12 bases align to TRBD2. In germline, CDR1 is SGHTA, CDR2 FQGTGA. This CDR3 has 16 amino acids. The V segment lost 5 bases and the J segment 6 bases; nucleotides outside the gene matches: 8. The CDR3 reads CASSGPGLAGSNEQFF. The CDR3, as DNA: TGTGCCAGCAGCGGCCCGGGACTAGCGGGCTCCAATGAGCAGTTCTTC. Together with reference TRBV7-3 and TRBJ2-1, the CDR3 gives the full variable domain: GAGVSQTPSNKVTEKGKYVELRCDPISGHTALYWYRQSLGQGPEFLIYFQGTGAADDSGLPNDRFFAVRPEGSVSTLKIQRTERGDSAVYLCASSGPGLAGSNEQFFGPGTRLTVL.

V is TRBV10-2 and J is TRBJ2-2; D call uncertain. The CDR3 is made up of 15 amino acids. CDR1 and CDR2 (germline): WSHSY, SAAADI. V was cut by 1 base and J by 1 base, with 7 bases left in between. The DNA for the CDR3 is TGCGCCAGCAGTGAGTGGTCAGTGAACACCGGGGAGCTGTTTTTT. This gives the protein CASSEWSVNTGELFF.

Notes on this clone: Other DNA sequences in this specimen translate into the identical CDR3. The chain has TRBV5-1 and TRBJ2-3; 13 bases fit TRBD2. Germline V gene data show CDR1 as SGHRS and CDR2 as YFSETQ. Trimming cost V 3 bases and J 6 bases; bases outside gene matches: 7. The CDR3 sequence is 16 residues long. The CDR3 DNA reads TGCGCCAGCAGCTCCAGGACTAGCGGGAGTTCGGATACGCAGTATTTT. Encoded protein: CASSSRTSGSSDTQYF.

This clone has more than one count but fewer than ten. This chain joins TRBV5-4 and TRBJ1-2; D is perhaps TRBD1 (6 bases). Germline V gene sequence: CDR1 SGHNT, CDR2 YYREEE (reference sequence). The CDR3 spans 13 residues. Trimming removed 3 bases at V and 6 bases at J, with 12 bases between. The CDR3 coding sequence is TGTGCCAGCAGCTCAGCCCCAGGGGATGGCTACACCTTC. As protein: CASSSAPGDGYTF.

The chain uses TRBV6-5 and TRBJ2-7, with 11 bases matching TRBD1. The CDR3 contains 14 residues. Germline V gene lookup returns CDR1 MNHEY and CDR2 SVGAGI. V lost 5 bases, J lost 12 bases, and 12 bases stayed unmatched. Here the CDR3 DNA reads TGTGCCAGCAGTCACCCGGACAGGGGGCGATTTTTGTACTTC. Amino acid sequence: CASSHPDRGRFLYF.

The CDR3 coding sequence is TGTGCCATCAACACCGCCAGGGGGAACACTGAAGCTTTCTTT. Residues: CAINTARGNTEAFF. The V gene is TRBV10-3, the J gene TRBJ1-1; possible D gene TRBD1, 6 bases. The CDR3 is made up of 14 amino acids. CDR1 is ENHRY and CDR2 is SYGVKD in the germline V gene. V was trimmed by 7 bases and J by 1 base, leaving 13 bases between them.

V gene TRBV27 combines with J gene TRBJ1-3; D is uncertain. Trimming cost V 3 bases and J 3 bases, with 6 bases left between them. The CDR3 sequence is 13 residues long. Germline CDR1 is MNHEY and CDR2 is SMNVEV (reference sequence). DNA of the CDR3: TGTGCCAGCAGTTTCCTTAGTGGAAACACCATATATTTT. Translating gives CASSFLSGNTIYF.

This sequence joins TRBV7-2 and TRBJ2-7, with TRBD2 identical over 11 bases. CDR3 length equals 17 residues. CDR1 and CDR2 from the germline V gene are SGHTA and FQGNSA. V gave up 0 bases and J gave up 3 bases; unmatched junction bases: 7. CDR3 sequence: CASSLASALAGGYEQYF. The CDR3 DNA reads TGTGCCAGCAGCTTAGCCTCCGCCCTAGCGGGAGGCTACGAGCAGTACTTC. The full variable domain, its missing parts supplied by reference TRBV7-2 and TRBJ2-7, is GAGVSQSPSNKVTEKGKDVELRCDPISGHTALYWYRQSLGQGLEFLIYFQGNSAPDKSGLPSDRFSAERTGGSVSTLTIQRTQQEDSAVYLCASSLASALAGGYEQYFGPGTRLTVT.

The chain links TRBV13 to TRBJ2-1, with D perhaps matching TRBD1 (5 bases). The CDR3 is 17 residues long. Germline V lookup: CDR1 PRHDT, CDR2 FYEKMQ (reference sequence). V dropped 1 base and J dropped 8 bases, with 21 bases sitting between them. The CDR3 DNA is TGTGCCAGCAGCTTAGAACTGGGCAGGGCGTCGTTGGATGAGCAGTTCTTC. Its translation: CASSLELGRASLDEQFF.

The rearrangement joins TRBV5-1 to TRBJ1-4; D is perhaps TRBD1 (5 bases). Germline CDR1 reads SGHRS; CDR2 reads YFSETQ. V was cut by 0 bases and J by 5 bases, with 11 bases left in between. The CDR3 is 15 residues long. The CDR3 sequence is CASSLVGQGNEKLFF. For the CDR3, the DNA is TGCGCCAGCAGCTTGGTGGGTCAGGGAAATGAAAAACTGTTTTTT.

This clone was seen only a few times. The chain has TRBV7-9 and TRBJ2-2, with 8 positions matching TRBD2. Looked up from germline, CDR1 is SEHNR and CDR2 is FQNEAQ (reference sequence). CDR3 length: 17 amino acids. V gave up 2 bases and J gave up 6 bases; unmatched junction bases: 11. CDR3 sequence: CASSLPRGRGAPGELFF. CDR3 in DNA: TGTGCCAGCAGCTTACCCCGGGGGCGGGGGGCCCCCGGGGAGCTGTTTTTT.

The chain uses TRBV19 and TRBJ1-1, with D perhaps TRBD1 (5 bases). Germline V gene sequence: CDR1 LNHDA, CDR2 SQIVND (reference sequence). V shed 3 bases and J shed 4 bases, with 9 bases lying between them. CDR3 length: 13 residues. DNA for the CDR3: TGTGCCAGTAGTATGCGGGACCCCACTGAAGCTTTCTTT. Its protein is CASSMRDPTEAFF.

The V gene is TRBV10-1, the J gene TRBJ2-1; D possibly corresponds to TRBD2 (5 bases). Germline values: CDR1 WNHNN, CDR2 SYGVQD (reference sequence). The CDR3 runs 16 residues. Trimming shortened V by 0 bases and J by 1 base, and 10 bases separated the two germline ends. The CDR3: CASSESLGVSYNEQFF. As DNA, the CDR3 is TGCGCCAGCAGTGAGTCGTTGGGAGTTTCCTACAATGAGCAGTTCTTC.

The rearrangement joins TRBV11-2 to TRBJ1-5; 7 bases line up with TRBD1. Trimming took 5 bases from V and 6 from J; bases not matched to a gene: 7. CDR1 is SGHAT, CDR2 FQNNGV, per germline. The CDR3 spans 14 residues. CDR3 nucleotides: TGTGCCAGCAGCCCTGGACAGGAGACTCAGCCCCAGCATTTT. As protein: CASSPGQETQPQHF.

The chain uses TRBV5-1 and TRBJ2-2; D call uncertain. Germline loops: CDR1 SGHRS, CDR2 YFSETQ. This CDR3 region has 12 residues. V lost 6 bases and J 2 bases, leaving 5 bases between the germline ends. CDR3 amino acids: CASKQNTGELFF. Written as DNA, the CDR3 is TGCGCCAGCAAACAAAACACCGGGGAGCTGTTTTTT. Combining the CDR3 with reference TRBV5-1 and TRBJ2-2 gives the whole variable domain KAGVTQTPRYLIKTRGQQVTLSCSPISGHRSVSWYQQTPGQGLQFLFEYFSETQRNKGNFPGRFSGRQFSNSRSEMNVSTLELGDSALYLCASKQNTGELFFGEGSRLTVL.

This clone was recorded only once. This chain uses TRBV5-1 with TRBJ2-7, with D possibly matching TRBD1 (5 bases). This CDR3 has 12 residues. Germline values: CDR1 SGHRS, CDR2 YFSETQ. V was clipped by 1 base and J by 7 bases, with 9 bases between them. CDR3 sequence (DNA): TGCGCCAGCAGCTTGCAGGGAACGGAGCAGTACTTC. This translates into CASSLQGTEQYF.

This chain uses TRBV27 with TRBJ1-2, with 7 bases lining up with TRBD1. Trimming cost V 6 bases and J 8 bases; bases outside gene matches: 12. This CDR3 comprises 14 residues. From germline, CDR1 is MNHEY and CDR2 SMNVEV (reference sequence). CDR3 bases: TGTGCCAGCAGCGGGCTCGACAGGGTTGGGGGCTACACCTTC. Its translation: CASSGLDRVGGYTF.